These T cell receptor beta chains were read from a single sample in a study of blood T cell repertoires in COVID-19. Data came from immunoSEQ multiplex PCR; TCRdb stores just in-frame clones and leaves some out. The sample lists tens of thousands of clones, approximately 90% seen once, with more than 11% in the top ten. Specimen: peripheral blood. These TCRs come from a man aged 65 to 85 with active or convalescent COVID-19. CDR3s leave out the opening cysteine and the closing phenylalanine or tryptophan. The D gene is left open where the match is weak. Clone size is given for some rows only: seen once, a few or many times, or a class if the clone is expanded.

v_gene	j_gene	abundance	d_gene	CDR3aa
TRBV6-1	TRBJ1-1	NA	NA	ASSEARQYSSGTEAF
TRBV28	TRBJ1-6	NA	NA	ASKFRADNSPLH
TRBV3-1/TRBV3-2	TRBJ2-7	NA	NA	ASSQAQSNGQY
TRBV7-6	TRBJ2-1	NA	TRBD2	ASSSRGTSGTIDEQF
TRBV7-8	TRBJ1-2	NA	TRBD1	ASSLEDRGLHYGYT
TRBV6-2/TRBV6-3	TRBJ2-1	NA	NA	ASSYLGRNNEQF
TRBV30	TRBJ1-1	NA	NA	AWRGPTGSTEAF
TRBV9	TRBJ1-3	NA	TRBD1	ASSVATGTGGFGNTIY
TRBV14	TRBJ2-7	NA	NA	ASSQPSHEQY
TRBV6-5	TRBJ2-7	NA	NA	ASSIGQTYEQY
TRBV19	TRBJ2-2	NA	NA	ASSEGRVTGELF
TRBV6-2/TRBV6-3	TRBJ2-5	few	TRBD1	ASSPLGTGDSKTQY
TRBV24-1	TRBJ1-5	NA	NA	ATSGQGEYQPQH
TRBV27	TRBJ2-5	NA	TRBD2	ASSWGAGGPETQY
TRBV15	TRBJ2-1	NA	TRBD2	ATSRDLKAGGGNEQF
TRBV6-5	TRBJ2-7	once	NA	ASRGDLTNYEQY